This is a list of T cell receptor beta chains from one sample in a study of a mutant IDH1 vaccine in newly diagnosed glioma. Some clones are missing from TCRdb's copy, which holds only in-frame ones; the method was immunoSEQ multiplex PCR. The sample carries tens of thousands of clones, roughly 90% recorded once. Their antigens remain unidentified. Material: PBMCs, obtained from a glioma patient whose treatment included an IDH1 peptide vaccine. The source of these receptors is a man aged 50 to 60 with glioma. Each CDR3 is given with its conserved first and last residue. A D gene is named only where the DNA matches it firmly. The listing skips clone size in some rows; elsewhere it reads once, few, many or a size class.

j_call: TRBJ1-4; v_call: TRBV6-5; d_call: .; clone_size: .; cdr3_length: 15; cdr3_nt: TGTGCCAGCAGTTATACAGGAGCAACTAATGAAAAACTGTTTTTT; cdr3_aa: CASSYTGATNEKLFF
j_call: TRBJ2-3; v_call: TRBV7-6; d_call: .; clone_size: .; cdr3_length: 15; cdr3_nt: TGTGCCAGCAGCCCACTACAGGGATCGATAGATACGCAGTATTTT; cdr3_aa: CASSPLQGSIDTQYF
j_call: TRBJ1-4; v_call: TRBV5-1; d_call: .; clone_size: .; cdr3_length: 15; cdr3_nt: TGCGCCAGCAGCCCATACGGCAGGAATAATGAAAAACTGTTTTTT; cdr3_aa: CASSPYGRNNEKLFF
j_call: TRBJ2-5; v_call: TRBV29-1; d_call: .; clone_size: .; cdr3_length: 14; cdr3_nt: TGCAGCGTTGACGGGCAGGGGGGCGCGGAGACCCAGTACTTC; cdr3_aa: CSVDGQGGAETQYF
j_call: TRBJ2-3; v_call: TRBV9; d_call: TRBD2; clone_size: once; cdr3_length: 17; cdr3_nt: TGTGCCAGCAGCGTAGATCCTGCGGGGGGGCCGGAAGATACGCAGTATTTT; cdr3_aa: CASSVDPAGGPEDTQYF
j_call: TRBJ2-7; v_call: TRBV11-2; d_call: .; clone_size: .; cdr3_length: 14; cdr3_nt: TGTGCCAGCAGCTCGACCGGACAGTCCTACGAGCAGTACTTC; cdr3_aa: CASSSTGQSYEQYF
j_call: TRBJ2-4; v_call: TRBV19; d_call: TRBD1; clone_size: .; cdr3_length: 15; cdr3_nt: TGTGCCAGTAGTAAGGACAGGGGGCGTCAAAACATTCAGTACTTC; cdr3_aa: CASSKDRGRQNIQYF
j_call: TRBJ2-3; v_call: TRBV6-1; d_call: .; clone_size: .; cdr3_length: 13; cdr3_nt: TGTGCCAGCAGTGAAGCCTTCACAGATACGCAGTATTTT; cdr3_aa: CASSEAFTDTQYF
j_call: TRBJ2-7; v_call: TRBV30; d_call: TRBD1; clone_size: .; cdr3_length: 22; cdr3_nt: TGTGCCTGGAGTGTACCCAAACTCGCCCGAGACAGGGGGCTTCTTTTCTCCTACGAGCAGTACTTC; cdr3_aa: CAWSVPKLARDRGLLFSYEQYF
j_call: TRBJ2-1; v_call: TRBV30; d_call: .; clone_size: .; cdr3_length: 13; cdr3_nt: TGTGCCTGGAGTGAACAGGGTCTAAATGAGCAGTTCTTC; cdr3_aa: CAWSEQGLNEQFF
j_call: TRBJ1-2; v_call: TRBV29-1; d_call: .; clone_size: .; cdr3_length: 14; cdr3_nt: TGCAGCGTTGAGCCTGTAGAAGGGCCTTATGGCTACACCTTC; cdr3_aa: CSVEPVEGPYGYTF
j_call: TRBJ1-6; v_call: TRBV19; d_call: .; clone_size: .; cdr3_length: 13; cdr3_nt: TGTGCCAGTAGTTCAGGGCAGAATTCACCCCTCCACTTT; cdr3_aa: CASSSGQNSPLHF
j_call: TRBJ2-7; v_call: TRBV28; d_call: .; clone_size: .; cdr3_length: 11; cdr3_nt: TGTGCCAGCAGGGGATCCTACGAGCAGTACTTC; cdr3_aa: CASRGSYEQYF
j_call: TRBJ2-1; v_call: TRBV7-2; d_call: TRBD2; clone_size: once; cdr3_length: 15; cdr3_nt: TGTGCCAGCAGTCCCGGACTAGCGGAATACAATGAGCAGTTCTTC; cdr3_aa: CASSPGLAEYNEQFF
j_call: TRBJ2-1; v_call: TRBV5-4; d_call: .; clone_size: .; cdr3_length: 14; cdr3_nt: TGTGCCAGCAGCTTGGAGAACAGGGTAAATGAGCAGTTCTTC; cdr3_aa: CASSLENRVNEQFF
j_call: TRBJ2-3; v_call: TRBV7-2; d_call: TRBD2; clone_size: .; cdr3_length: 14; cdr3_nt: TGTGCCAGCCATCCCCGGGGGGGCCCGGGTACGCAGTATTTT; cdr3_aa: CASHPRGGPGTQYF
j_call: TRBJ2-2; v_call: TRBV7-3; d_call: .; clone_size: .; cdr3_length: 14; cdr3_nt: TGTGCCAGCAGAGGCGGGGTGAACACCGGGGAGCTGTTTTTT; cdr3_aa: CASRGGVNTGELFF
j_call: TRBJ2-1; v_call: TRBV15; d_call: .; clone_size: .; cdr3_length: 15; cdr3_nt: TGTGCCACCGGTTCTCTGGTAGCATCCTACAATGAGCAGTTCTTC; cdr3_aa: CATGSLVASYNEQFF
j_call: TRBJ2-3; v_call: TRBV19; d_call: .; clone_size: .; cdr3_length: 18; cdr3_nt: TGTGCCAGTAGTATAGGGGGGGACAGTAGAACTAGCACAGATACGCAGTATTTT; cdr3_aa: CASSIGGDSRTSTDTQYF
j_call: TRBJ1-1; v_call: TRBV18; d_call: .; clone_size: .; cdr3_length: 14; cdr3_nt: TGTGCCAGCTCACCACGGCGGGGGGACACTGAAGCTTTCTTT; cdr3_aa: CASSPRRGDTEAFF
j_call: TRBJ2-7; v_call: TRBV5-1; d_call: TRBD2; clone_size: .; cdr3_length: 16; cdr3_nt: TGCGCCAGCAGCTTGGACGGACTAGCGGGAAAGTACGAGCAGTACTTC; cdr3_aa: CASSLDGLAGKYEQYF
j_call: TRBJ2-1; v_call: TRBV7-3; d_call: TRBD1; clone_size: .; cdr3_length: 16; cdr3_nt: TGTGCCAGCAGCTTAATCGGGACAGGGTATAACAATGAGCAGTTCTTC; cdr3_aa: CASSLIGTGYNNEQFF
j_call: TRBJ1-5; v_call: TRBV5-8; d_call: .; clone_size: once; cdr3_length: 15; cdr3_nt: TGTGCCAGCAGCTCGGGGGCCCGAGTCAATCAGCCCCAGCATTTT; cdr3_aa: CASSSGARVNQPQHF
j_call: TRBJ2-5; v_call: TRBV25-1; d_call: .; clone_size: .; cdr3_length: 16; cdr3_nt: TGTGCCAGCAGTGAACGAACGGGACTGATCCAAGAGACCCAGTACTTC; cdr3_aa: CASSERTGLIQETQYF
j_call: TRBJ1-2; v_call: TRBV7-8; d_call: .; clone_size: .; cdr3_length: 14; cdr3_nt: TGTGCCAGCAGCTTATCCGGACAGAGCTATGGCTACACCTTC; cdr3_aa: CASSLSGQSYGYTF
j_call: TRBJ1-4; v_call: TRBV5-1; d_call: TRBD1; clone_size: .; cdr3_length: 15; cdr3_nt: TGCGCCAGCCGGCTTGGGGACAGGGGAAATGAAAAACTGTTTTTT; cdr3_aa: CASRLGDRGNEKLFF
j_call: TRBJ1-6; v_call: TRBV9; d_call: .; clone_size: once; cdr3_length: 13; cdr3_nt: TGTGCCAGCAGCGTAGCCGACAGGCCCCCCCTCCACTTT; cdr3_aa: CASSVADRPPLHF
j_call: TRBJ2-1; v_call: TRBV7-2; d_call: .; clone_size: once; cdr3_length: 14; cdr3_nt: TGTGCCAGCAGCCTGGGACACGCCAACAATGAGCAGTTCTTC; cdr3_aa: CASSLGHANNEQFF
j_call: TRBJ1-1; v_call: TRBV5-6; d_call: .; clone_size: .; cdr3_length: 16; cdr3_nt: TGTGCCAGCAGCTTGCTTAAAGGACGCCGGTCCAGGGAAGCTTTCTTT; cdr3_aa: CASSLLKGRRSREAFF
j_call: TRBJ2-3; v_call: TRBV1; d_call: .; clone_size: .; cdr3_length: 15; cdr3_nt: TGCACCAGCAGCCAAGGAACGGGGGGCACAGATACGCAGTATTTT; cdr3_aa: CTSSQGTGGTDTQYF
j_call: TRBJ1-1; v_call: TRBV6-4; d_call: TRBD1; clone_size: .; cdr3_length: 18; cdr3_nt: TGTGCCACCTCATGGACAGGCGTAACGTTACTCCTGAACACTGAAGCTTTCTTT; cdr3_aa: CATSWTGVTLLLNTEAFF
j_call: TRBJ2-7; v_call: TRBV4-3; d_call: TRBD1; clone_size: once; cdr3_length: 18; cdr3_nt: TGCGCCAGCAGCCAAGCGCACTCATTTGGGACAGGGGGGTACGAGCAGTACTTC; cdr3_aa: CASSQAHSFGTGGYEQYF
j_call: TRBJ2-5; v_call: TRBV7-9; d_call: TRBD2; clone_size: .; cdr3_length: 14; cdr3_nt: TGTGCCAGCAGCTTAGCGGGGACTAGAGTGACCCAGTACTTC; cdr3_aa: CASSLAGTRVTQYF
j_call: TRBJ2-4; v_call: TRBV7-9; d_call: .; clone_size: .; cdr3_length: 16; cdr3_nt: TGTGCCAGCAGCTTAGTTCTGGGGCTAGCCAAAAACATTCAGTACTTC; cdr3_aa: CASSLVLGLAKNIQYF
j_call: TRBJ2-1; v_call: TRBV9; d_call: TRBD1; clone_size: .; cdr3_length: 15; cdr3_nt: TGTGCCAGCAGCGACCCGGGACAGGGGGGCAATGAGCAGTTCTTC; cdr3_aa: CASSDPGQGGNEQFF
j_call: TRBJ2-7; v_call: TRBV19; d_call: TRBD1; clone_size: .; cdr3_length: 15; cdr3_nt: TGTGCCAGTAGTCCCGCGGGACAGGGGAATTACGAGCAGTACTTC; cdr3_aa: CASSPAGQGNYEQYF
j_call: TRBJ2-3; v_call: TRBV2; d_call: .; clone_size: .; cdr3_length: 14; cdr3_nt: TGTGCCAGCACCGTCGGGCCTTACACAGATACGCAGTATTTT; cdr3_aa: CASTVGPYTDTQYF
j_call: TRBJ1-1; v_call: TRBV5-4; d_call: .; clone_size: .; cdr3_length: 13; cdr3_nt: TGTGCCAGCAGCCGGGCAGGGAACACTGAAGCTTTCTTT; cdr3_aa: CASSRAGNTEAFF
j_call: TRBJ2-3; v_call: TRBV10-3; d_call: .; clone_size: .; cdr3_length: 14; cdr3_nt: TGTGCCATCCCAGCCGGGACTAGCACAGATACGCAGTATTTT; cdr3_aa: CAIPAGTSTDTQYF
j_call: TRBJ2-3; v_call: TRBV5-8; d_call: .; clone_size: .; cdr3_length: 13; cdr3_nt: TGTGCCAGCAGCTTTGGGGTCACAGATACGCAGTATTTT; cdr3_aa: CASSFGVTDTQYF
j_call: TRBJ2-7; v_call: TRBV10-3; d_call: .; clone_size: once; cdr3_length: 13; cdr3_nt: TGTGCCGCCGTGGCCCCGAGTTCCTACGAGCAGTACTTC; cdr3_aa: CAAVAPSSYEQYF
j_call: TRBJ2-6; v_call: TRBV5-8; d_call: .; clone_size: .; cdr3_length: 17; cdr3_nt: TGTGCCAGCAGCTTAAGGGGGGTGGCCCCTGGGGCCAACGTCCTGACTTTC; cdr3_aa: CASSLRGVAPGANVLTF
j_call: TRBJ1-5; v_call: TRBV6-5; d_call: .; clone_size: .; cdr3_length: 13; cdr3_nt: TGTGCCAGCAGTTACAAGAGGGATCAGCCCCAGCATTTT; cdr3_aa: CASSYKRDQPQHF
j_call: TRBJ2-5; v_call: TRBV7-9; d_call: .; clone_size: .; cdr3_length: 13; cdr3_nt: TGTGCCAGCAGCTTCGGCAGCCAAGAGACCCAGTACTTC; cdr3_aa: CASSFGSQETQYF
j_call: TRBJ2-7; v_call: TRBV4-1; d_call: .; clone_size: .; cdr3_length: 15; cdr3_nt: TGCGCCAGCAGCCAAGCGCTCAGGGGTGCTGCCGAGCAGTACTTC; cdr3_aa: CASSQALRGAAEQYF
j_call: TRBJ2-2; v_call: TRBV10-3; d_call: TRBD2; clone_size: .; cdr3_length: 16; cdr3_nt: TGTGCCATCAGTGAGCCGGGACTAGCGGGAGCTGGGGAGCTGTTTTTT; cdr3_aa: CAISEPGLAGAGELFF
j_call: TRBJ2-7; v_call: TRBV19; d_call: .; clone_size: .; cdr3_length: 13; cdr3_nt: TGTGCCAGTAGTATTAGTGTCGACTACGAGCAGTACTTC; cdr3_aa: CASSISVDYEQYF
j_call: TRBJ2-1; v_call: TRBV2; d_call: TRBD2; clone_size: once; cdr3_length: 15; cdr3_nt: TGTGCCAGCCTGTCGGGACTAGCGGGAGGGAATGAGCAGTTCTTC; cdr3_aa: CASLSGLAGGNEQFF
j_call: TRBJ1-5; v_call: TRBV5-6; d_call: .; clone_size: .; cdr3_length: 13; cdr3_nt: TGTGCCAGCGCAAGAGGGGGGAATCAGCCCCAGCATTTT; cdr3_aa: CASARGGNQPQHF
j_call: TRBJ2-7; v_call: TRBV5-1; d_call: .; clone_size: .; cdr3_length: 12; cdr3_nt: TGCGCCAGCAGCTTGGTGTCCTACGAGCAGTACTTC; cdr3_aa: CASSLVSYEQYF
j_call: TRBJ2-1; v_call: TRBV10-1; d_call: TRBD2; clone_size: .; cdr3_length: 16; cdr3_nt: TGCGCCGGCATAGCGGGAGGGCCCCTTTCCTACAATGAGCAGTTCTTC; cdr3_aa: CAGIAGGPLSYNEQFF
j_call: TRBJ1-5; v_call: TRBV19; d_call: .; clone_size: .; cdr3_length: 15; cdr3_nt: TGTGCCAGTAGTACCCGACCGGAAACGAATCAGCCCCAGCATTTT; cdr3_aa: CASSTRPETNQPQHF
j_call: TRBJ1-2; v_call: TRBV2; d_call: .; clone_size: .; cdr3_length: 8; cdr3_nt: TGTGCCAGCATAGGCTACACCTTC; cdr3_aa: CASIGYTF
j_call: TRBJ2-7; v_call: TRBV27; d_call: .; clone_size: .; cdr3_length: 16; cdr3_nt: TGTGCCAGCAGTTTATCGCCTGACACGAACTCCTACGAGCAGTACTTC; cdr3_aa: CASSLSPDTNSYEQYF
j_call: TRBJ2-7; v_call: TRBV27; d_call: TRBD1; clone_size: .; cdr3_length: 16; cdr3_nt: TGTGCCAGCAGTTCGCTCACCGGGACAGGGACTTCCGAGCAGTACTTC; cdr3_aa: CASSSLTGTGTSEQYF
j_call: TRBJ1-2; v_call: TRBV5-1; d_call: .; clone_size: .; cdr3_length: 14; cdr3_nt: TGCGCCAGCAGCCCCGCAGTAGGGGTTATCGGCTACACCTTC; cdr3_aa: CASSPAVGVIGYTF
j_call: TRBJ2-2; v_call: TRBV5-4; d_call: .; clone_size: once; cdr3_length: 15; cdr3_nt: TGTGCCAGCAGCTTGGGGGCAGGGCAAGCCGGGGAGCTGTTTTTT; cdr3_aa: CASSLGAGQAGELFF
j_call: TRBJ2-1; v_call: TRBV6-5; d_call: .; clone_size: once; cdr3_length: 11; cdr3_nt: TGTGCCAGCAGTTACTCTGATGAGCAGTTCTTC; cdr3_aa: CASSYSDEQFF
j_call: TRBJ2-7; v_call: TRBV7-9; d_call: TRBD2; clone_size: .; cdr3_length: 15; cdr3_nt: TGTGCCAGCAGCTTAGAGGGACTAGCGGCCTACGAGCAGTACTTC; cdr3_aa: CASSLEGLAAYEQYF
j_call: TRBJ1-4; v_call: TRBV5-1; d_call: .; clone_size: .; cdr3_length: 15; cdr3_nt: TGCGCCAGCAGCTTGTCCCGACCGACTAATGAAAAACTGTTTTTT; cdr3_aa: CASSLSRPTNEKLFF